This T cell receptor (beta chain) was found in a study of response to subunit inactivated influenza vaccine (dated by TCRdb to 2017 to 2018). Broadly, across the study: Deep quantitative T cell receptor repertoire profiling was used in the study to track responses to a trivalent subunit inactivated influenza vaccine. Summary of the overall study and its limitations: According to the authors, only a limited number of new T cells may be recruited by each seasonal influenza vaccination.

Library preparation used RT-PCR. TCRdb shows the sequencer as Illumina HiSeq 2500. The raw public data were reprocessed by TCRdb itself: fastp quality trimming at Q25, MiXCR clonotype calling, in-frame beta chains only. Identical CDR3 proteins give one entry, which carries the most common genes and DNA. The sample includes 500,000 to 750,000 distinct CDR3 sequences, with less than 15% observed a single time. Approximately 10% of the sample comes from the top ten. A word on this clonotype: The clone's antigen remains unknown. Base qualities are not recorded, but no much larger clone differs from it by a single base.

The CDR1 and CDR2 encoded by the germline V gene are MDHEN and SYDVKM. The CDR3 measures 16 amino acids from cysteine to phenylalanine. The entry retains the CDR3 DNA only, 48 bases that are in frame from base 1. Trimming accounts for 6 bases at V and 8 bases at J, while the number of junction bases matched to no gene is 9. The TCR was taken from a man aged 45-65 years who received an inactivated influenza vaccine. Donor details come from another sample of the same person, matched by shared clones. The starting material was PBMCs from blood, obtained about 12 days after vaccination. This chain joins TRBV28 to TRBJ2-1; 14 bases in between match TRBD2. The nucleotide sequence reads as follows: TGTGCCAGCAGGCTGACTAGCGGGGGGGTCTTGGATGAGCAGTTCTTC. The translation is CASRLTSGGVLDEQFF.